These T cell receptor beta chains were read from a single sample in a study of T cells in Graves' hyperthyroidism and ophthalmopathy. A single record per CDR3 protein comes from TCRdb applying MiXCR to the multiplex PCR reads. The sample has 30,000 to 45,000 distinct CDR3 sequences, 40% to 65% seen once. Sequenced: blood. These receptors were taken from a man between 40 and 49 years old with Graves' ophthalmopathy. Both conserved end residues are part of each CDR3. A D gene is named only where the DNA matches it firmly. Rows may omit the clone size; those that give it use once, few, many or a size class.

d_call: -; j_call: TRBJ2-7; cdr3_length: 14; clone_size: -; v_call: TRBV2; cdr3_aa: CASRGTGMFYEQYF; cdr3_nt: TGTGCCAGCAGGGGGACCGGGATGTTCTACGAGCAGTACTTC
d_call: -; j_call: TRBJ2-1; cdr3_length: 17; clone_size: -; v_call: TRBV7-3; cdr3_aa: CAGSLQSESRLYNERFF; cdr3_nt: TGTGCCGGCAGCCTCCAGTCGGAGTCTCGCCTATACAATGAGCGGTTCTTC
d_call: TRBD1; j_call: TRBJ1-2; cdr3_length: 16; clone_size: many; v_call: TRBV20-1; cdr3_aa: CSARDEGTGANYGYTF; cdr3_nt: TGCAGTGCTAGAGATGAAGGGACAGGAGCTAACTATGGCTACACCTTC
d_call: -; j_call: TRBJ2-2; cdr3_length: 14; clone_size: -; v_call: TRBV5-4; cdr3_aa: CASSLEGNTGEPFF; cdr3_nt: TGTGCCAGCAGCTTGGAGGGGAACACTGGGGAGCCGTTTTTT
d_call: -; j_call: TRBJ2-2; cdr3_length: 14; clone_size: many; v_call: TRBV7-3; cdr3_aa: CASSFDRYTGELFF; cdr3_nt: TGTGCCAGCAGCTTTGACCGATACACCGGGGAGCTGTTTTTT
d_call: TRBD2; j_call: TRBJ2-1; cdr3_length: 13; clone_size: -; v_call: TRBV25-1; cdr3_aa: CASSSGVYNEQFF; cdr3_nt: TGTGCCAGCAGTAGCGGGGTGTACAATGAGCAGTTCTTC
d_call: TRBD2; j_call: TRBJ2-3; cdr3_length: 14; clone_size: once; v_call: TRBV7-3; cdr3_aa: CASSFGTSGDTQYF; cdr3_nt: TGTGCCAGCAGTTTCGGGACTAGCGGGGATACGCAGTATTTT
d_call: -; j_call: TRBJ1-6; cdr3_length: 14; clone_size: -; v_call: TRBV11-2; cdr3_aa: CASSLTGGSSPLHF; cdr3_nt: TGTGCCAGCAGCTTGACGGGGGGCAGTTCACCCCTCCACTTT
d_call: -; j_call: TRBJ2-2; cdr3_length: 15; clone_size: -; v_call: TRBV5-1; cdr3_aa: CATTSGTGGAGELFF; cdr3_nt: TGCGCCACAACTAGCGGGACAGGGGGGGCCGGGGAGCTGTTTTTT
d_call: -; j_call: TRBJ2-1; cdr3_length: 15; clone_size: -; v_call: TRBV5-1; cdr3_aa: CASSLALGPYNEQFF; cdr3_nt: TGCGCCAGCAGCTTGGCTCTTGGGCCCTACAATGAGCAGTTCTTC
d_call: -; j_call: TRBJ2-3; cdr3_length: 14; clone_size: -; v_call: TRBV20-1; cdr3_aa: CSAVPTGGTDTQYF; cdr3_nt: TGCAGTGCGGTTCCAACGGGGGGCACAGATACGCAGTATTTT
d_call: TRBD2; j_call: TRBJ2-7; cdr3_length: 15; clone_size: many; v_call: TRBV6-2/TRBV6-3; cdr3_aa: CASSYSDSGSYEQYF; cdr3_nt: TGTGCCAGCAGTTACTCGGATAGCGGGAGTTACGAGCAGTACTTC
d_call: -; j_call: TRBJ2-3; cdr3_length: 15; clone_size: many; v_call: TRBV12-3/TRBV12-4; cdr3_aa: CASSLRQRGTDTQYF; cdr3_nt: TGTGCCAGCAGTTTACGACAACGGGGCACAGATACGCAGTATTTT
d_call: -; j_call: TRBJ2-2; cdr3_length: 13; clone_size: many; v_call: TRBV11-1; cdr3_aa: CASSLRGVGELFF; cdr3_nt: TGTGCCAGCAGCCTCAGGGGAGTCGGGGAGCTGTTTTTT
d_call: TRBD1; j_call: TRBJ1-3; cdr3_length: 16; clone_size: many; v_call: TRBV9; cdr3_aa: CASSAGETGAGNTIYF; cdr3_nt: TGTGCCAGCAGCGCGGGGGAGACAGGGGCTGGAAACACCATATATTTT
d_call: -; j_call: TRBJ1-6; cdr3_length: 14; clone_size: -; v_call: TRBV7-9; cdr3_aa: CASSLRDLPSPLHF; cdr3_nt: TGTGCCAGCAGCTTAAGGGACCTACCGTCACCCCTCCACTTT
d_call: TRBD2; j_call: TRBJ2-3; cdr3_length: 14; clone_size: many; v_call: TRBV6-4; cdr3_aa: CASSPAGEGDTQYF; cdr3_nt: TGTGCCAGCAGTCCAGCGGGAGAGGGAGATACGCAGTATTTT
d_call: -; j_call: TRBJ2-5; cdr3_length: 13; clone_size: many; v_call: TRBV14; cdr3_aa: CASSRSRGETQYF; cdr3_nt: TGTGCCAGCAGCCGGAGCAGGGGTGAGACCCAGTACTTC
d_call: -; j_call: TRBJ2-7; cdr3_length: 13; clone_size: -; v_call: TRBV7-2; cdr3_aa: CASSLASHYEQYF; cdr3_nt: TGTGCCAGCAGCTTAGCGTCCCACTACGAGCAGTACTTC
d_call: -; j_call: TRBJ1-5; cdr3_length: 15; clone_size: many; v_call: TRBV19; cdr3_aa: CASSIPQGVVQPQHF; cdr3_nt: TGTGCCAGTAGTATACCACAGGGTGTGGTTCAGCCCCAGCATTTT
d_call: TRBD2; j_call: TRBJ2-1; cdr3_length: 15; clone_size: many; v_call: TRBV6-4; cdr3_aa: CASSSHGGEDNEQFF; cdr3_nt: TGTGCCAGCAGTTCTCACGGGGGGGAGGATAATGAGCAGTTCTTC
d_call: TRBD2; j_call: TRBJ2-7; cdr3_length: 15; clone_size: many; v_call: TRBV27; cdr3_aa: CASSAGVAGFYEQYF; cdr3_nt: TGTGCCAGCAGTGCTGGGGTAGCGGGGTTCTACGAGCAGTACTTC
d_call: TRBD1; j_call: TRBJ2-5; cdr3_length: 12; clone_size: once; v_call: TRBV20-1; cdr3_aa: CSAQTGDETQYF; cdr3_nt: TGCAGTGCTCAAACAGGGGATGAGACCCAGTACTTC